A selection of T cell receptor beta chains follows, all from one sample in a study of blood T cell repertoires in COVID-19. Measured with immunoSEQ multiplex PCR; TCRdb has only the in-frame clones, and not every one. The sample comprises approximately 28,000 clones, 87% of which are singletons, and about 5.8% rests with the top ten. Sequencing was carried out using peripheral blood. The receptor source for this set is a man aged 60-69 years with active COVID-19. CDR3s include the opening cysteine and the closing phenylalanine or tryptophan. A D gene is named only where the DNA matches it firmly. The size entry is marked missing in some rows and otherwise reads once, few, many or a size class.

d_call	clone_size	v_call	j_call	cdr3_nt	cdr3_aa
TRBD1	NA	TRBV2	TRBJ1-2	TGTGCCAGCAGTACCGACAGGGTGGATGGCTACACCTTC	CASSTDRVDGYTF
TRBD2	NA	TRBV4-1	TRBJ2-3	TGCGCCAGCAGCCAAGGGCTAGCGGGGACCAATACGCAGTATTTT	CASSQGLAGTNTQYF
NA	NA	TRBV7-2	TRBJ1-5	TGTGCCAGTCGGACGACAGGAACTAGCAATCAGCCCCAGCATTTT	CASRTTGTSNQPQHF
NA	NA	TRBV19	TRBJ2-3	TGTGCCAGTAGTGAGGGACAACGAGTCAGCACAGATACGCAGTATTTT	CASSEGQRVSTDTQYF
NA	few	TRBV9	TRBJ2-3	TGTGCCAGCAGCGTAGGCACAGCAACTTTAGGTACGCAGTATTTT	CASSVGTATLGTQYF
NA	NA	TRBV10-3	TRBJ1-3	TGTGCCATCAGTGAGTCGGCTGTGGGAAACACCATATATTTT	CAISESAVGNTIYF
NA	NA	TRBV29-1	TRBJ1-1	TGCAGCGTTGCAGACAGTCAAGCTTTCTTT	CSVADSQAFF
NA	NA	TRBV19	TRBJ2-7	TGTGCCAGTAGTCTTTACGGATCCGGGAACGAGCAGTACTTC	CASSLYGSGNEQYF
NA	NA	TRBV7-9	TRBJ1-6	TGTGCCAGCAGCCCCGACGGAGGAGGGAATTCACCCCTCCACTTT	CASSPDGGGNSPLHF
NA	NA	TRBV28	TRBJ1-2	TGTGCCAGCAGTCCTGGGAGAAGGCGTGGCTACACCTTC	CASSPGRRRGYTF
TRBD1	NA	TRBV9	TRBJ1-5	TGTGCCAGCAGCGCAAGCACAGGGGTTGATCAGCCCCAGCATTTT	CASSASTGVDQPQHF
NA	once	TRBV23-1	TRBJ2-7	TGCGCCAACCTCCTAACAGGGTACGAGCAGTACTTC	CANLLTGYEQYF
NA	NA	TRBV6-5	TRBJ1-1	TGTGCCACCGGCATGGAGGGGGGGCTATTAACTGAAGCTTTCTTT	CATGMEGGLLTEAFF
NA	NA	TRBV7-9	TRBJ2-7	TGTGCCAGCAGCTTAGTAGGGTTTGGGCTGGGTTTTAGCGCCGAGCAGTACTTC	CASSLVGFGLGFSAEQYF
TRBD1	few	TRBV19	TRBJ1-2	TGTGCCAGTAGTGCCTCACAGGGGGCGTACTATGGCTACACCTTC	CASSASQGAYYGYTF
TRBD1	few	TRBV18	TRBJ2-1	TGTGCCAGCTCGAGGACAGGGTACTCCTACAATGAGCAGTTCTTC	CASSRTGYSYNEQFF
TRBD1	NA	TRBV5-1	TRBJ1-2	TGCGCCAGCAGCATTCGGGACAGCGTTAACTATGGCTACACCTTC	CASSIRDSVNYGYTF
NA	NA	TRBV7-8	TRBJ2-7	TGTGCCAGCAGCTTAGCGCAGATGCGGGACCGCCATGAGCAGTACTTC	CASSLAQMRDRHEQYF
NA	NA	TRBV11-2	TRBJ2-1	TGTGCCAGCAGCTTAAGCACCGGCGGGGTAATCAATGAGCAGTTCTTC	CASSLSTGGVINEQFF
NA	NA	TRBV19	TRBJ2-3	TGTGCCAGTAGTATGATTGACCCACTAACAGATACGCAGTATTTT	CASSMIDPLTDTQYF
NA	NA	TRBV27	TRBJ2-6	TGTGCCAGCAGTCCAATTAGCTCTGGGGCCAACGTCCTGACTTTC	CASSPISSGANVLTF
NA	NA	TRBV9	TRBJ2-7	TGTGCCAGCAGCGTAGGGTCCGAAGCGTACGAGCAGTACTTC	CASSVGSEAYEQYF
NA	NA	TRBV9	TRBJ2-2	TGTGCCAGCAGCGTATCCGGGACAGGGGAGCTGTTTTTT	CASSVSGTGELFF
NA	NA	TRBV7-9	TRBJ2-7	TGTGCCAGCAGCTTAGGTGGGGGGGCAAGTTACGAGCAGTACTTC	CASSLGGGASYEQYF
TRBD2	NA	TRBV5-1	TRBJ2-3	TGCGCCAGCAGCCCTGGGAGGGGCGGGGGGGCTGGTGATACGCAGTATTTT	CASSPGRGGGAGDTQYF
NA	medium-sized	TRBV13	TRBJ1-2	TGTGCCAGCAGCCTCACTAGTACCTATGGCTACACCTTC	CASSLTSTYGYTF
NA	NA	TRBV6-5	TRBJ1-2	TGTGCCAGCAGTTACTCCGGACCCCTAGGAGGCTATGGCTACACCTTC	CASSYSGPLGGYGYTF
NA	once	TRBV3-1/TRBV3-2	TRBJ1-5	TGTGCCAGCAGCCAAGATAGGGGGACGGGCAATCAGCCCCAGCATTTT	CASSQDRGTGNQPQHF
NA	NA	TRBV5-1	TRBJ2-7	TGCGCCAGCAGCTCGACAGGTACCTACGAGCAGTACTTC	CASSSTGTYEQYF
NA	once	TRBV7-9	TRBJ1-1	TGTGCCAGCAGCTTACTCCAGGTCGCTGAAGCTTTCTTT	CASSLLQVAEAFF
TRBD1	NA	TRBV3-1/TRBV3-2	TRBJ2-5	TGTGCCAGCAGCCAAAAGGGGGCGCGAACGTTTCTCCAAGAGACCCAGTACTTC	CASSQKGARTFLQETQYF
TRBD2	NA	TRBV10-3	TRBJ2-3	TGTGCCATCAGCCAATCCGGGACTAGCGGGGGAGCTAGCACAGATACGCAGTATTTT	CAISQSGTSGGASTDTQYF
TRBD1	NA	TRBV3-1/TRBV3-2	TRBJ1-6	TGTGCCAGCAGCCAACCGGGACAGGGGAATTCACCCCTCCACTTT	CASSQPGQGNSPLHF
NA	NA	TRBV10-1	TRBJ2-1	TGCGCCAGCAGTGTTTCGTCCGTAAACAATGAGCAGTTCTTC	CASSVSSVNNEQFF
NA	NA	TRBV18	TRBJ1-2	TGTGCCAGCTCACCATTGGTTGGGCAGGATTATGGCTACACCTTC	CASSPLVGQDYGYTF
TRBD1	NA	TRBV19	TRBJ1-1	TGTGCCAGTAGTACGAACACCGGGACAGGGGGTCTCTTT	CASSTNTGTGGLF
NA	NA	TRBV3-1/TRBV3-2	TRBJ1-1	TGTGCCAGCAGCCAGGGGAGGGGGACTGCGACTGAAGCTTTCTTT	CASSQGRGTATEAFF
NA	NA	TRBV5-5	TRBJ2-7	TGTGCCACCTGGACACCACTCTCCTACGAGCAGTACTTC	CATWTPLSYEQYF
NA	NA	TRBV7-6	TRBJ1-3	TGTGCCAGCAGCTTAGTCGCCGTGGGGGCCCCTGGAAACACCATATATTTT	CASSLVAVGAPGNTIYF
TRBD1	NA	TRBV6-5	TRBJ2-1	TGTGCCAGCAGCCCCGGACAGGACTTCTACAATGAGCAGTTCTTC	CASSPGQDFYNEQFF
TRBD2	NA	TRBV7-2	TRBJ2-5	TGTGCCAGCAGCTCGGGGGGACTAGCGGGCGGAGAGACCCAGTACTTC	CASSSGGLAGGETQYF
NA	NA	TRBV5-1	TRBJ2-3	TGCGCCAGCAGCGAGGGCCAAATCGGTACAGATACGCAGTATTTT	CASSEGQIGTDTQYF
TRBD2	NA	TRBV4-2	TRBJ2-7	TGTGCCAGCAGCCATAGCGGGGGCTTCTACGAGCAGTACTTC	CASSHSGGFYEQYF
NA	NA	TRBV28	TRBJ2-7	TGTGCCAGCAGTTTACCCGGGACAAAGTACGAGCAGTACTTC	CASSLPGTKYEQYF
TRBD2	NA	TRBV2	TRBJ2-1	TGTGCCAGCACCGGTAGCGGGGGGGCCGGGGATGAGCAGTTCTTC	CASTGSGGAGDEQFF
NA	NA	TRBV2	TRBJ2-5	TGTGCCAGCAGTGAAGAAGAAGGGAGAGAGACCCAGTACTTC	CASSEEEGRETQYF
TRBD2	NA	TRBV6-6	TRBJ2-3	TGTGCCAGCAGTTACTTGCGGGGGGGCCGATCAGATACGCAGTATTTT	CASSYLRGGRSDTQYF
NA	NA	TRBV9	TRBJ2-7	TGTGCCAGCAGCGGACCTGAAACAGAGTACGAGCAGTACTTC	CASSGPETEYEQYF
NA	NA	TRBV10-1	TRBJ2-5	TGCGCCAGCAGTTCTACAAGCGGGCCCCAAGAGACCCAGTACTTC	CASSSTSGPQETQYF
TRBD1	NA	TRBV5-1	TRBJ1-5	TGCGCCAGCAGCTTTACAGGGGAGGTCGCTCAGCCCCAGCATTTT	CASSFTGEVAQPQHF
NA	NA	TRBV4-2	TRBJ1-4	TGTGCCAGCAGCCCTGGGGCGAGGGGGAGTGAAAAACTGTTTTTT	CASSPGARGSEKLFF
NA	NA	TRBV7-9	TRBJ1-4	TGTGCCAGCAGCTTAGAGGGGGCAACTAATGAAAAACTGTTTTTT	CASSLEGATNEKLFF